Presented here are 7 T cell receptor beta chains from one specimen sequenced in a study of blood T cell repertoires in COVID-19. Clones were sequenced by immunoSEQ multiplex PCR, and TCRdb holds only the in-frame ones, with some missing. The sample shows some 360,000 clones, roughly 87% of them seen only once. What was sequenced was peripheral blood. The receptors were gathered from a woman aged 55-70 years with COVID-19, enrolled during active disease.

This clone was observed many times. The chain carries TRBV4-1 and TRBJ2-5; perhaps TRBD2 as D (5 bases). Between the trimmed V and J ends, which lost 3 bases and 5 bases, there was a span of 13 bases. Germline-derived CDR1 and CDR2 are MGHRA and YSYEKL. This CDR3 comprises 14 residues. The CDR3 DNA follows: TGCGCCAGCAGCCACCAGGAGGTAGGGGAGACCCAGTACTTC. Translating gives CASSHQEVGETQYF.

The chain has TRBV2 and TRBJ2-7; D may be TRBD2 (5 bases). Per the germline V gene, CDR1 is SNHLY and CDR2 is FYNNEI. This CDR3 is 14 amino acids long. V was trimmed by 1 base and J by 5 bases, leaving 12 bases between them. CDR3 amino acids: CASSEELVYHEQYF. For the CDR3, the DNA is TGTGCCAGCAGTGAAGAACTAGTCTACCACGAGCAGTACTTC.

This clone was recorded a few times. The V call is TRBV5-1, the J call TRBJ1-6; TRBD1 might be the D (5 bases). This CDR3 has 15 residues. The germline V gene has CDR1 SGHRS and CDR2 YFSETQ. The V gene lost 0 bases and the J gene lost 7 bases, with 11 bases spanning the gap. The chain's CDR3 is CASSLEGVGNSPLHF. The CDR3 nucleotides read TGCGCCAGCAGCTTGGAAGGGGTAGGGAATTCACCCCTCCACTTT.

This chain joins TRBV30 and TRBJ1-1; tentatively, D is TRBD1 (5 bases). The V end was cut by 2 bases, the J end by 6 bases, with 10 bases between. Germline CDR1 reads GTSNPN; CDR2 reads SVGIG (reference sequence). The CDR3 consists of 12 residues. The CDR3 protein is CAWSRRGSEAFF. The CDR3 DNA reads TGTGCCTGGAGTCGTCGGGGGTCTGAAGCTTTCTTT.

V usage is TRBV7-3 and J usage is TRBJ2-1, with 12 bases matching TRBD2. Germline V gene lookup returns CDR1 SGHTA and CDR2 FQGTGA. With 1 base clipped from V and 3 bases from J, the junction kept 7 bases outside the gene matches. The CDR3 runs 18 residues. The CDR3 protein is CASSLNPPLAGGYNEQFF. The CDR3 nucleotides read TGTGCCAGCAGCTTAAATCCCCCACTAGCGGGGGGCTACAATGAGCAGTTCTTC.

The rearrangement joins TRBV5-8 to TRBJ2-5, with D possibly TRBD1 on 5 matching bases. CDR1 is SGHTS and CDR2 is YDEGEE in the germline V gene. This CDR3 contains 13 residues. V was shortened by 1 base and J by 5 bases, with 9 bases between the two germline ends. Here the CDR3 reads CASSLRGPETQYF. DNA of the CDR3: TGTGCCAGCAGCTTGAGGGGCCCGGAGACCCAGTACTTC.

This chain uses TRBV6-1 with TRBJ2-5, with TRBD2 matching over 11 bases. This CDR3 is built from 16 residues. Germline CDR1 reads MNHNS; CDR2 reads SASEGT. V dropped 3 bases and J dropped 2; count of bases not matched to a gene: 5. CDR3 sequence: CASSDASGGRQETQYF. The CDR3 DNA is TGTGCCAGCAGTGATGCTAGCGGGGGGCGACAAGAGACCCAGTACTTC.